A selection of T cell receptor beta chains follows, all from one sample in a study of cytomegalovirus exposure and HLA in healthy donors. Sequencing was performed with immunoSEQ multiplex PCR; in TCRdb, only in-frame clones are kept and a portion is missing. The repertoire holds 150,000 to 200,000 clones, with roughly four fifths as singletons. Sequenced material: PBMCs. Receptor source: a woman aged 18 to 35 in good health and CMV-seronegative. The CDR3 runs from the conserved cysteine through the conserved F or W. A D gene is named only where the DNA matches it firmly. Size tells how often a clone was seen (once, few, many) or the class of an expanded clone, and some rows leave it out.

J gene	clone size	D gene	V gene	CDR3 protein	CDR3 DNA
TRBJ2-3	NA	NA	TRBV7-9	CASSPTIGTDTQYF	TGTGCCAGCAGCCCCACTATCGGCACAGATACGCAGTATTTT
TRBJ1-6	NA	NA	TRBV9	CASSAQYQETPLHF	TGTGCCAGCAGCGCTCAATATCAGGAAACACCCCTCCACTTT
TRBJ1-6	NA	NA	TRBV6-5	CASSYSRTANSPLHF	TGTGCCAGCAGTTACTCCAGGACAGCTAATTCACCCCTCCACTTT
TRBJ2-7	NA	TRBD2	TRBV28	CASSQAGGDSYEQYF	TGTGCCAGCAGTCAAGCGGGAGGGGATTCCTACGAGCAGTACTTC
TRBJ2-7	NA	TRBD2	TRBV5-5	CASSLVGGGIYEQYF	TGTGCCAGCAGCTTGGTTGGCGGGGGAATCTACGAGCAGTACTTC
TRBJ2-1	NA	TRBD2	TRBV19	CASSARGLADYNEQFF	TGTGCCAGTAGTGCACGGGGACTAGCGGACTACAATGAGCAGTTCTTC
TRBJ2-1	NA	TRBD1	TRBV11-1	CASSLGQGGYNEQFF	TGTGCCAGCAGCTTAGGACAGGGGGGATACAATGAGCAGTTCTTC
TRBJ2-3	NA	TRBD1	TRBV11-2	CASSTGTVRRDTQYF	TGTGCCAGCAGCACCGGGACAGTGAGACGAGATACGCAGTATTTT
TRBJ1-6	NA	NA	TRBV5-4	CASSLALNEPLHF	TGTGCCAGCAGCTTGGCCCTAAATGAACCCCTCCACTTT
TRBJ2-3	once	NA	TRBV7-9	CASSLSGGPPSDTQYF	TGTGCCAGCAGCTTATCAGGGGGGCCCCCTTCCGATACGCAGTATTTT
TRBJ2-7	NA	NA	TRBV11-2	CASSLNLGDISYEQYF	TGTGCCAGCAGCTTAAATTTGGGGGACATTTCCTACGAGCAGTACTTC
TRBJ1-1	NA	NA	TRBV6-5	CASTRGGPYTEAFF	TGTGCCAGTACGAGGGGGGGACCGTACACTGAAGCTTTCTTT
TRBJ1-3	NA	TRBD1	TRBV5-1	CASNTGTGGNTIYF	TGCGCCAGCAACACCGGGACAGGGGGAAACACCATATATTTT
TRBJ1-5	NA	TRBD1	TRBV27	CASASDRGYGQPQHF	TGTGCCAGCGCTTCGGACAGGGGTTACGGTCAGCCCCAGCATTTT
TRBJ1-4	once	TRBD1	TRBV7-9	CASSLGQGAYEKLFF	TGTGCCAGCAGCTTAGGACAGGGGGCATATGAAAAACTGTTTTTT
TRBJ1-4	NA	NA	TRBV19	CATSTGVQPTNEKLFF	TGTGCCACCTCGACAGGCGTGCAACCAACTAATGAAAAACTGTTTTTT
TRBJ1-1	few	NA	TRBV5-5	CASSLAYRDAEAFF	TGTGCCAGCAGCTTGGCCTACAGGGACGCTGAAGCTTTCTTT
TRBJ1-1	NA	NA	TRBV5-5	CASSWGGRNTEAFF	TGTGCCAGCAGCTGGGGGGGGAGGAACACTGAAGCTTTCTTT
TRBJ2-7	NA	NA	TRBV5-1	CASSLAGSSYEQYF	TGCGCCAGCAGCTTAGCGGGTAGCTCCTACGAGCAGTACTTC
TRBJ2-7	NA	TRBD2	TRBV10-3	CAITEERGVYEQYF	TGTGCCATCACTGAAGAGCGGGGGGTCTACGAGCAGTACTTC
TRBJ1-1	NA	NA	TRBV18	CASTDSENTEAFF	TGTGCCAGCACGGACAGTGAGAACACTGAAGCTTTCTTT
TRBJ1-2	NA	TRBD1	TRBV9	CASSVEGTDTNYGYTF	TGTGCCAGCAGCGTAGAGGGGACAGACACTAACTATGGCTACACCTTC
TRBJ2-7	NA	NA	TRBV7-3	CASTNRVGEQYF	TGTGCCAGCACCAACAGGGTGGGAGAGCAGTACTTC
TRBJ2-7	NA	NA	TRBV19	CASSIDHSVGGYYEQYF	TGTGCCAGTAGTATAGATCATTCAGTTGGGGGCTACTACGAGCAGTACTTC
TRBJ2-7	NA	NA	TRBV7-9	CASSHPTIDNNPHEQYF	TGTGCCAGCAGCCACCCTACCATCGACAACAACCCCCACGAGCAGTACTTC
TRBJ2-7	NA	TRBD1	TRBV7-9	CASSSYRGTGIYEQYF	TGTGCCAGCAGCTCCTACAGGGGTACGGGGATCTACGAGCAGTACTTC
TRBJ1-6	few	NA	TRBV7-8	CASSSRVDNSPLHF	TGTGCCAGCAGCAGCAGGGTCGATAATTCACCCCTCCACTTT
TRBJ2-2	medium-sized	NA	TRBV7-2	CASSPNSVHTGELFF	TGTGCCAGCAGCCCGAACTCGGTACACACCGGGGAGCTGTTTTTT
TRBJ1-1	NA	TRBD1	TRBV29-1	CSVVDRDAFF	TGCAGCGTTGTCGACAGGGATGCTTTCTTT
TRBJ1-2	NA	TRBD1	TRBV11-2	CASSLRRTGNQFNYGYTF	TGTGCCAGCAGCCTCCGACGGACAGGCAACCAGTTTAACTATGGCTACACCTTC
TRBJ2-5	NA	TRBD1	TRBV15	CATSRGETGPYQETQYF	TGTGCCACCAGCAGAGGAGAGACAGGGCCCTACCAAGAGACCCAGTACTTC
TRBJ1-2	once	TRBD1	TRBV11-2	CASSFGTVVGGYTF	TGTGCCAGCAGCTTTGGGACAGTGGTTGGTGGCTACACCTTC